This is a list of T cell receptor beta chains from one sample in a study of blood T cells in healthy people across ages. TCRdb reprocessed the 5' RACE reads via MiXCR and lists one record per CDR3 protein. The sample records about 840,000 distinct CDR3 sequences, roughly 29% being singletons. The same data also went into a second study, on T cells of mothers and their children.

The specimen sequenced was blood. All receptors come from a middle-aged woman in good health. Each CDR3 is given with its conserved first and last residue. D genes are given only for firm matches. Size is omitted from some rows. Given values are once, few, many or a class for expanded clones.

TGTGCCAGCAGCCCGGGCGACGGGGACAGAACCTACGAGCAGTACTTC,CASSPGDGDRTYEQYF,TRBD1,TRBJ2-7,TRBV5-6,many
TGTGCCAGCAGCACGTACAGGACAGGAACTGGGGCCAACGTCCTGACTTTC,CASSTYRTGTGANVLTF,TRBD1,TRBJ2-6,TRBV11-2,-
TGTGCCAGCAGCCAAGTAGGGACGGGAACTGAAGCTTTCTTT,CASSQVGTGTEAFF,-,TRBJ1-1,TRBV3-1,-
TGCAGTGCTAGAGCACAGGGTGGGGCCGTGGTTGAAAAACTGTTTTTT,CSARAQGGAVVEKLFF,-,TRBJ1-4,TRBV20-1,-
TGTGCCAGCACCCAAAAATCAGTTTCCGTCTACAATGAGCAGTACTTC,CASTQKSVSVYNEQYF,-,TRBJ2-7,TRBV28,-
TGCAGCGTTGTGAGAACCTACACAGATACGCAGTATTTT,CSVVRTYTDTQYF,-,TRBJ2-3,TRBV29-1,-
TGTGCCAGCAGCCAGGGGGAGGACACTGAAGCTTTCTTT,CASSQGEDTEAFF,-,TRBJ1-1,TRBV4-2,-
TGTGCCAGCAGCTTAGTTGGCCCAAGGACGGGCGATGGCTACACCTTC,CASSLVGPRTGDGYTF,-,TRBJ1-2,TRBV7-8,-
TGTGCCAGCAGGAGGGGGTCCGGACTCGGAGAGAATGAGCAGTTCTTC,CASRRGSGLGENEQFF,-,TRBJ2-1,TRBV27,many
TGTGCCACCAGTGACGCGGGACAACCGAACACTGAAGCTTTCTTT,CATSDAGQPNTEAFF,-,TRBJ1-1,TRBV24-1,few
TGTGCCAGCAGCCGAGGTCCGGGACTAGCGGGGGGGCCCACAGATACGCAGTATTTT,CASSRGPGLAGGPTDTQYF,TRBD2,TRBJ2-3,TRBV3-1,few
TGTGCCAGCAGCCAAGAGTCGACAGGTACCTACGAGCAGTACTTC,CASSQESTGTYEQYF,-,TRBJ2-7,TRBV4-2,many
TGTGCCAGCACCCGGGCCAGTTGGGGCGAGACCCAGTACTTC,CASTRASWGETQYF,-,TRBJ2-5,TRBV9,few
TGTGCCAGCAGCTCTCATCAGGGATTGAACACTGAAGCTTTCTTT,CASSSHQGLNTEAFF,-,TRBJ1-1,TRBV7-2,-
TGTGCCAGCAGCTTAACCGGGGTCAATGAGCAGTTCTTC,CASSLTGVNEQFF,-,TRBJ2-1,TRBV5-1,many
TGTGCCAGCAGTTACTCGAGTAGGACAGGGGGTTCCTACGAGCAGTACTTC,CASSYSSRTGGSYEQYF,TRBD1,TRBJ2-7,TRBV6-6,many
TGTGCCAGCAGCCTCCCGGGTGCTGAGAACTATGGCTACACCTTC,CASSLPGAENYGYTF,-,TRBJ1-2,TRBV28,few
TGTGCCACCAGCAGCCCAAAGATTGGTAACTATGGCTACACCTTC,CATSSPKIGNYGYTF,-,TRBJ1-2,TRBV15,-
TGTGCCAGCAGACCGAGGACTAGCGGGGGGCCCTACGAGCAGTACTTC,CASRPRTSGGPYEQYF,TRBD2,TRBJ2-7,TRBV2,-
TGTGCCAGCGACGCAGGGGGGGGCGCGTACACCGGGGAGCTGTTTTTT,CASDAGGGAYTGELFF,-,TRBJ2-2,TRBV7-9,-
TGTGCCAGCAGTTTAGGGGTACCCAAAAACATTCAGTACTTC,CASSLGVPKNIQYF,-,TRBJ2-4,TRBV12-3/TRBV12-4,-
TGCGCCAGCAGGAGGACCCGGGACAGGGCTTCCTATGGCTACACCTTC,CASRRTRDRASYGYTF,TRBD1,TRBJ1-2,TRBV5-1,once
TGCGCCAGCAGCCAGTACTTATCCGCGGGAGAGACCCAGTACTTC,CASSQYLSAGETQYF,-,TRBJ2-5,TRBV4-3,many
TGTGCCAGCAGCCGGACCGATCTGGATGAGCAGTTCTTC,CASSRTDLDEQFF,-,TRBJ2-1,TRBV28,-
TGTGCCAGCAGTCTAGGACTAGCGGGGGCTTCTCGTGAGACCCAGTACTTC,CASSLGLAGASRETQYF,TRBD2,TRBJ2-5,TRBV27,many
TGTGCCAGCAGCCCGGGGCGGGGGTCGGCCCGGCAGTACTTC,CASSPGRGSARQYF,TRBD2,TRBJ2-7,TRBV7-2,-
TGTGCCAGCAGTTTGACTAGCGGGAGTCTCGAGCAGTACTTC,CASSLTSGSLEQYF,TRBD2,TRBJ2-7,TRBV12-3/TRBV12-4,-
TGTGCCAGCAGCTTGCGGGACAGGATGACCTACGAGCAGTACTTC,CASSLRDRMTYEQYF,TRBD1,TRBJ2-7,TRBV7-2,-
TGCAGCGTGAGGACGGGGTATAGCAATCAGCCCCAGCATTTT,CSVRTGYSNQPQHF,-,TRBJ1-5,TRBV29-1,few
TGTGCCAGCAGCAGCAAGCGGGAGATTTACAATGAGCAGTTCTTC,CASSSKREIYNEQFF,TRBD2,TRBJ2-1,TRBV7-2,-
TGCAGTGCCCCCTTCCCTAGCGGGGGGGTACGACGTGAGCAGTTCTTC,CSAPFPSGGVRREQFF,TRBD2,TRBJ2-1,TRBV20-1,few
TGCGCCAGCAGCTTGGGTGCGACAGGGGTTACAGATACGCAGTATTTT,CASSLGATGVTDTQYF,TRBD1,TRBJ2-3,TRBV5-1,few
TGTGCCAGCAGCCAGGGGAAGGGGAAAAACATTCAGTACTTC,CASSQGKGKNIQYF,-,TRBJ2-4,TRBV6-8,many
TGTGCCAGCAGCTTAGGCCCTCGGGAGACCCAGTACTTC,CASSLGPRETQYF,-,TRBJ2-5,TRBV7-2,many
TGCAGTGCTAGAGGGGGGACCAGCTCTGGGGCCAACGTCCTGACTTTC,CSARGGTSSGANVLTF,-,TRBJ2-6,TRBV20-1,few
TGTGCCAGCAGCTTGGCCGGACAATTGTCGGGCGGGTCACCCCTCCACTTT,CASSLAGQLSGGSPLHF,-,TRBJ1-6,TRBV5-5,-
TGTGCCAGCAGCCAACCACTAGCGGGGTATAATGAGCAGTTCTTC,CASSQPLAGYNEQFF,TRBD2,TRBJ2-1,TRBV3-1,few
TGTGCCAGCAGTCCGACTAGCATGGGAAATGAGCAGTACTTC,CASSPTSMGNEQYF,TRBD2,TRBJ2-7,TRBV7-3,-
TGCAGTGCTAGATTAGACAGGCTGAACACTGAAGCTTTCTTT,CSARLDRLNTEAFF,-,TRBJ1-1,TRBV20-1,few
TGTGCCAGCAGTTACTCGAAACAGTCAGGACGAACCCCCTACGAGCAGTACTTC,CASSYSKQSGRTPYEQYF,-,TRBJ2-7,TRBV6-5,few
TGTGCCAGCAGCGTAGTATCAGGGGCCTACAATGAGCAGTTCTTC,CASSVVSGAYNEQFF,-,TRBJ2-1,TRBV9,few
TGTGCCAGCAGTTCCAGACAGGGTGTGGGCTTAACGAACACTGAAGCTTTCTTT,CASSSRQGVGLTNTEAFF,TRBD1,TRBJ1-1,TRBV6-7,-
TGCGCCAGCAGCCAAGGCAGGGGGCTTTCCGGGGAGCTGTTTTTT,CASSQGRGLSGELFF,TRBD1,TRBJ2-2,TRBV4-3,-
TGCGCCAACAGCCAAGATATTTGGTTAGGCAAAAACATTCAGTACTTC,CANSQDIWLGKNIQYF,-,TRBJ2-4,TRBV4-1,-
TGTACCAGCAGCAATCGACAGGGAGGCTACACCTTC,CTSSNRQGGYTF,TRBD1,TRBJ1-2,TRBV7-6,-
TGCGCCAGCAGGCTTTGGGGGGGGGCACAAAACCACAATGAGCAGTTCTTC,CASRLWGGAQNHNEQFF,-,TRBJ2-1,TRBV5-1,few
TGTGCCAGTACCTTAGGACAGAGCACCGGGGAGCTGTTTTTT,CASTLGQSTGELFF,-,TRBJ2-2,TRBV19,-
TGTGCCAGCAGCTGGGGGACAGGGGAGGACCCTGAAGCTTTCTTT,CASSWGTGEDPEAFF,TRBD1,TRBJ1-1,TRBV7-8,-
TGCGCCAGCAGCCTCGAGACAGTATACTCTGGAAACACCATATATTTT,CASSLETVYSGNTIYF,-,TRBJ1-3,TRBV5-1,-
TGTGCCAGCAGCCCCAAAGGAAATCAGTTGGGGGGATTTGTATACTTC,CASSPKGNQLGGFVYF,-,TRBJ2-5,TRBV27,few
TGCAGTGCTCAAAGGCCCTGGTCCACAGATACGCAGTATTTT,CSAQRPWSTDTQYF,-,TRBJ2-3,TRBV20-1,many
TGTGCCACCAGTGACACAGCGAACACTGAAGCTTTCTTT,CATSDTANTEAFF,-,TRBJ1-1,TRBV24-1,few
TGTACCAGCAGCCCACTAGCGGGGGGGGTCCAAGAGACCCAGTACTTC,CTSSPLAGGVQETQYF,TRBD2,TRBJ2-5,TRBV7-9,many
TGTGCCAGCAGCAACAACGAGAATTCACCCCTCCACTTT,CASSNNENSPLHF,-,TRBJ1-6,TRBV12-3/TRBV12-4,few
TGTGCCAGCAGTTTATCTCCTGCCGGGACTAGCGACAATGAGCAGTTCTTC,CASSLSPAGTSDNEQFF,TRBD2,TRBJ2-1,TRBV28,-